The next 27 T cell receptor beta chains were all read from a single sample in a study of regulatory T cells in long-lasting Graves disease. This sample's time point: newly diagnosed GD, antithyroid drugs for less than 3 months. Extracted RNA from PBMCs served as the source of the TCR library. Arm-PCR with iRepertoire HTBI primers amplified the CDR3 regions for these TCR beta libraries. TCRdb re-derived calls from the multiplex PCR reads in MiXCR, one entry per CDR3 protein. This table holds some 410,000 distinct CDR3 sequences, around 17% found once. These same records also appear under a second study, on T cells in Graves' hyperthyroidism and ophthalmopathy.

The specimen comprised peripheral blood mononuclear cells (PBMCs), sampled at new diagnosis, from a patient treated with antithyroid drugs. The receptor source for this set is a woman aged 25 to 39 with Graves disease.

This clonotype showed up just a few times. The chain employs TRBV10-2 and TRBJ2-1; D ambiguous. Per germline, CDR1 WSHSY and CDR2 SAAADI. With 5 bases removed from V and 9 bases from J, the gap between germline ends came to 8 bases. This CDR3 spans 11 amino acids. This chain's CDR3 is CASSQELEQFF. As DNA, the CDR3 is TGCGCCAGCAGTCAAGAGCTTGAGCAGTTCTTC.

This clonotype has only a few counts. The chain combines TRBV4-1 with TRBJ2-7; 9 bases align to TRBD1. Germline CDR1 MGHRA, CDR2 YSYEKL. Unmatched junction bases numbered 9, after V lost 1 base and J lost 2 bases. The CDR3 loop spans 17 amino acids. The CDR3 nucleotides are TGCGCCAGCAGCCAAGTGATGCGGGACAGGGTGGCCTACGAGCAGTACTTC. Its translation: CASSQVMRDRVAYEQYF.

This clonotype was detected ten times or more. The J gene is TRBJ2-7, the V gene TRBV27; TRBD2 might be the D (5 bases). With 2 bases removed from V and 6 bases from J, the gap between germline ends came to 14 bases. The CDR3 has 14 amino acids. The V gene's germline CDR1 is MNHEY and CDR2 SMNVEV (reference sequence). CDR3: CASSLGGYLLEQYF. The CDR3 nucleotides read TGTGCCAGCAGTTTAGGCGGGTACCTTCTCGAGCAGTACTTC.

DNA of the CDR3: TGCAGCGTCGGGACCAAAAACATTCAGTACTTC. Protein product: CSVGTKNIQYF. This chain uses TRBV29-1 with TRBJ2-4; possible D gene TRBD2, 5 bases. Germline CDR1 reads SQVTM; CDR2 reads ANQGSEA. V dropped 6 bases and J dropped 2 bases, with 5 bases sitting between them. The CDR3 runs 11 residues.

The chain combines TRBV27 with TRBJ2-7, with D perhaps being TRBD1 or TRBD2 (5 bases each). This CDR3 contains 13 residues. Germline CDR1 is MNHEY and CDR2 is SMNVEV (reference sequence). Trimming cost V 8 bases and J 3 bases, with 14 bases left between them. CDR3 residues: CASAPGTFYEQYF. The CDR3 coding sequence is TGTGCCAGCGCTCCCGGGACCTTCTACGAGCAGTACTTC.

This chain joins TRBV5-1 and TRBJ1-4, with unresolved D. The V and J ends lost 1 base and 7 bases respectively, with 11 bases between them. The CDR3 is 14 residues long. Germline CDR1 SGHRS, CDR2 YFSETQ. DNA of the CDR3: TGCGCCAGCAGCTTGTCGGCAAAGAGTGAAAAACTGTTTTTT. Residues: CASSLSAKSEKLFF.

This clonotype has more than one count but fewer than ten. The chain uses TRBV3-1 and TRBJ1-2; 7 nucleotides align to TRBD1. This CDR3 is built from 14 residues. In germline, CDR1 is LGHDT, CDR2 YNNKEL (reference sequence). Trimming at V came to 8 bases and at J to 4 bases, leaving 10 bases not matched to a gene. The chain's CDR3 is CASFREGAGYGYTF. The CDR3 DNA follows: TGTGCCAGCTTTAGGGAGGGGGCTGGCTATGGCTACACCTTC.

This clonotype was detected only a few times. A much larger clonotype is one base distant, so this may be a read error. This chain connects TRBV6-1 to TRBJ2-7; 12 bases agree with TRBD2. Looked up from germline, CDR1 is MNHNS and CDR2 is SASEGT. With V trimmed by 0 bases and J by 7 bases, 13 bases remained unmatched. The CDR3 runs 18 residues. This chain's CDR3 is CASSEAQRASGRGNEQYF. The CDR3 DNA reads TGTGCCAGCAGTGAAGCGCAAAGAGCTAGCGGGAGGGGCAATGAGCAGTACTTC.

This clonotype was counted many times. The chain carries TRBV11-2 and TRBJ2-7; TRBD2 is a possible D gene (5 bases). V lost 3 bases, J lost 1 base, and 10 bases lay in between. Germline V gene sequence: CDR1 SGHAT, CDR2 FQNNGV. The CDR3 consists of 14 residues. The chain's CDR3 is CASSFEGTSYEQYF. CDR3 sequence (DNA): TGTGCCAGCAGCTTCGAGGGCACATCCTACGAGCAGTACTTC.

The V and J genes are TRBV19 and TRBJ2-5; TRBD2 aligns across 14 bases. CDR3 length equals 19 residues. Germline V gene sequence: CDR1 LNHDA, CDR2 SQIVND (reference sequence). V shed 5 bases, J shed 3 bases, and the junction held 14 bases outside the gene matches. The CDR3 sequence: CASSGRLAGGQKGEETQYF. CDR3 coding DNA: TGTGCCAGTAGTGGTCGACTAGCGGGAGGGCAAAAAGGTGAAGAGACCCAGTACTTC.

In its sample, this clonotype was seen many times. The rearrangement joins TRBV7-9 to TRBJ1-3; TRBD1 is a possible D gene (6 bases). This CDR3 has 16 amino acids. Germline V gives CDR1 SEHNR, CDR2 FQNEAQ (reference sequence). V lost 1 base to trimming and J lost 8 bases, with 18 bases between them. CDR3 sequence (DNA): TGTGCCAGCAGCTTAGTGCCCGGGGGGGGCGCATACACCATATATTTT. It yields the protein CASSLVPGGGAYTIYF. The variable domain in full, with the rest retrieved from reference TRBV7-9 and TRBJ1-3, is DTGVSQNPRHKITKRGQNVTFRCDPISEHNRLYWYRQTLGQGPEFLTYFQNEAQLEKSRLLSDRFSAERPKGSFSTLEIQRTEQGDSAMYLCASSLVPGGGAYTIYFGEGSWLTVV.

This rearrangement joins TRBV28 to TRBJ1-2, with 8 bases lining up with TRBD1. V shed 5 bases and J 5 bases; nucleotides not matched to a gene: 7. Germline V gene lookup returns CDR1 MDHEN and CDR2 SYDVKM. This CDR3 has 14 amino acids. This CDR3 reads CASSPGGSGYGYTF. The CDR3 coding sequence is TGTGCCAGCAGTCCAGGGGGCAGCGGTTATGGCTACACCTTC.

This clonotype showed up many times. The chain is built from TRBV24-1 and TRBJ2-3; TRBD2 might be the D (6 bases). CDR3 length: 15 amino acids. V lost 0 bases and J 6 bases, leaving 12 bases between the germline ends. Germline V gene lookup returns CDR1 KGHDR and CDR2 SFDVKD. The DNA for the CDR3 is TGTGCCACCAGTGATTTGGTAGCGGAGGGGGATACGCAGTATTTT. This translates into CATSDLVAEGDTQYF.

This clonotype has just a few counts. V is TRBV28 and J is TRBJ2-1, with 12 bases identical to TRBD2. The CDR3 contains 18 residues. Germline trimming cut 5 bases from V and 5 bases from J; bases unmatched to any gene: 13. CDR1 is MDHEN and CDR2 is SYDVKM in the germline V gene. Here the CDR3 DNA reads TGTGCCAGCAGTACGGTCTTTACGGGGACTAGCGGGCACAATGAGCAGTTCTTC. Its protein is CASSTVFTGTSGHNEQFF. The whole variable domain, remainder taken from reference TRBV28 and TRBJ2-1, is DVKVTQSSRYLVKRTGEKVFLECVQDMDHENMFWYRQDPGLGLRLIYFSYDVKMKEKGDIPEGYSVSREKKERFSLILESASTNQTSMYLCASSTVFTGTSGHNEQFFGPGTRLTVL.

This clonotype has only a few counts. The chain carries TRBV27 and TRBJ1-3; D remains ambiguous. Deletions cut 7 bases from V and 4 bases from J, with 14 bases between. The CDR3 is 14 residues long. Germline-derived CDR1 and CDR2 are MNHEY and SMNVEV (reference sequence). The CDR3: CASIPRESGNTIYF. The DNA for the CDR3 is TGTGCCAGCATCCCACGGGAGAGCGGAAACACCATATATTTT.

This clonotype was seen ten or more times. CDR3 sequence: CSVEGPSGSKGNEQFF. CDR3 bases: TGCAGCGTTGAGGGCCCTAGCGGGAGTAAGGGTAATGAGCAGTTCTTC. The V call is TRBV29-1, the J call TRBJ2-1; 10 nucleotides align to TRBD2. Germline V gene lookup returns CDR1 SQVTM and CDR2 ANQGSEA. The CDR3 contains 16 residues. Losses at the gene ends were 3 bases for V and 7 bases for J; bases not matched to a gene: 12.

V usage is TRBV7-6 and J usage is TRBJ2-7; 9 bases fit TRBD2. Trimming removed 2 bases from V and 5 bases from J; junction bases left unmatched: 1. Germline V lookup: CDR1 SGHVS, CDR2 FNYEAQ. The CDR3 spans 13 residues. DNA of the CDR3: TGTGCCAGCAGCTTATTAGCGGGAGACGAGCAGTACTTC. It specifies CASSLLAGDEQYF.

In its sample, this clonotype was seen a few times. The chain recombines TRBV7-2 with TRBJ1-2; no definite D call. Germline-derived CDR1 and CDR2 are SGHTA and FQGNSA. The CDR3 length is 15 residues. V lost 4 bases to trimming and J lost 2 bases, with 14 bases between them. The CDR3 nucleotides read TGTGCCAGCAGCTCTCGGGCAGCGTTAAACTATGGCTACACCTTC. Residues: CASSSRAALNYGYTF.

This clonotype has at least ten counts. The gene calls are TRBV7-6 and TRBJ1-2; D may be TRBD1 (5 bases). V was cut by 3 bases and J by 4 bases, with 15 bases left in between. Germline V gene data show CDR1 as SGHVS and CDR2 as FNYEAQ. This CDR3 comprises 15 residues. Here the CDR3 reads CASSFPPQGLYGYTF. CDR3 nucleotide sequence: TGTGCCAGCAGCTTCCCCCCCCAGGGCCTCTATGGCTACACCTTC.

Many counts were recorded for this clonotype. The V call is TRBV28, the J call TRBJ2-7, with 11 positions matching TRBD2. With V trimmed by 5 bases and J by 0 bases, 6 bases remained unmatched. Germline assignment: CDR1 MDHEN and CDR2 SYDVKM. This CDR3 is built from 16 residues. CDR3 protein: CASSAGTSGFSYEQYF. The DNA of the CDR3 is TGTGCCAGCAGTGCCGGGACTAGCGGATTCTCCTACGAGCAGTACTTC.

The rearrangement joins TRBV7-9 to TRBJ2-6; 10 bases line up with TRBD1. V dropped 1 base and J dropped 0; count of bases not matched to a gene: 9. The length of the CDR3 is 20 residues. The germline CDR1 and CDR2 sequences are SEHNR and FQNEAQ (reference sequence). For the CDR3, the DNA is TGTGCCAGCAGCTTAGGTCCCGGGACAGGGGAGCCCTCTGGGGCCAACGTCCTGACTTTC. It translates to CASSLGPGTGEPSGANVLTF.

This clonotype was seen a handful of times. The chain uses TRBV7-6 and TRBJ1-3; maybe TRBD1 (5 bases). Germline V gene sequence: CDR1 SGHVS, CDR2 FNYEAQ. The V end lost 4 bases, the J end lost 3 bases, and 10 bases lay between the germline ends. The CDR3 is 14 residues long. This CDR3 is CASSSSGFGNTIYF. CDR3 DNA sequence: TGTGCCAGCAGCTCGTCAGGGTTTGGAAACACCATATATTTT. The full variable domain, rest sourced from reference TRBV7-6 and TRBJ1-3, is GAGVSQSPRYKVTKRGQDVALRCDPISGHVSLYWYRQALGQGPEFLTYFNYEAQQDKSGLPNDRFSAERPEGSISTLTIQRTEQRDSAMYRCASSSSGFGNTIYFGEGSWLTVV.

In this sample, this clonotype turned up a few times. This chain connects TRBV6-5 to TRBJ1-2; possibly TRBD1 for D (6 bases). The germline V gene encodes CDR1 MNHEY and CDR2 SVGAGI. Trimming took off 0 bases at V and 8 bases at J, with 16 bases between the two ends. This CDR3 is 15 amino acids long. CDR3 DNA sequence: TGTGCCAGCAGTTACTCCGCCCCGGGGGGCTACGGCTACACCTTC. Encoded protein: CASSYSAPGGYGYTF.

The genes are TRBV5-1 and TRBJ1-1, with D hard to call. In germline, CDR1 is SGHRS, CDR2 YFSETQ. The V end was cut by 3 bases, the J end by 10 bases, with 13 bases between. The CDR3 sequence is 12 residues long. DNA of the CDR3: TGCGCCAGCAGCTCCTCGACAACATCAGCTTTCTTT. This codes for CASSSSTTSAFF.

This clonotype was detected many times. The rearrangement links TRBV28 to TRBJ2-3; the match to TRBD2 covers 8 bases. Germline lookup yields CDR1 MDHEN and CDR2 SYDVKM. After removal of 5 bases from V and 6 bases from J, the junction contained 10 bases not matched to a gene. The CDR3 spans 15 residues. The CDR3 protein is CASSPLFEREDTQYF. The CDR3 DNA reads as TGTGCCAGCAGTCCCCTCTTTGAGCGGGAGGATACGCAGTATTTT. The whole variable domain, remainder taken from reference TRBV28 and TRBJ2-3, is DVKVTQSSRYLVKRTGEKVFLECVQDMDHENMFWYRQDPGLGLRLIYFSYDVKMKEKGDIPEGYSVSREKKERFSLILESASTNQTSMYLCASSPLFEREDTQYFGPGTRLTVL.

This clonotype was observed at least ten times. The chain uses TRBV3-1 and TRBJ2-1, with 8 nucleotides matching TRBD2. The CDR3 extends over 15 amino acids. Trimming removed 1 base from V and 6 bases from J; junction bases left unmatched: 5. Looked up from germline, CDR1 is LGHDT and CDR2 is YNNKEL (reference sequence). The CDR3 DNA follows: TGTGCCAGCAGCCAAGGGCCACTAGCGGTCAATGAGCAGTTCTTC. As protein: CASSQGPLAVNEQFF.

This clonotype was detected many times. The chain couples TRBV15 to TRBJ1-1, with TRBD1 identical over 9 bases. Germline CDR1 LNHNV, CDR2 YYDKDF (reference sequence). V dropped 4 bases and J dropped 1; count of bases not matched to a gene: 10. The length of the CDR3 is 17 residues. CDR3: CATSKIPRDRENTEAFF. CDR3 nucleotides: TGTGCCACCAGCAAGATACCCCGGGACAGGGAGAACACTGAAGCTTTCTTT.